These T cell receptor beta chains were read from a single sample in a study of vaccination and CD4 T cells after COVID-19. Their antigens are not known. One entry per CDR3 protein results from TCRdb running MiXCR on the PCR reads. In the table there are 6,600 or so distinct CDR3 sequences, 25% to 40% of which are singletons. The material was CD4+ T cells from blood, cultured in vitro, obtained after SARS-CoV-2 vaccination. All receptors come from a human donor who had recovered from COVID-19. CDR3s include the opening cysteine and the closing phenylalanine or tryptophan. The D gene is left open where the match is weak. Clone size, where shown, is once, few, many, or a class for clones that have expanded.

len	d_gene	j_gene	v_gene	abundance	CDR3aa	CDR3nt
14	NA	TRBJ2-5	TRBV7-9	NA	CASSLETGKGTQYF	TGTGCCAGCAGCTTAGAAACAGGGAAAGGGACCCAGTACTTC
14	NA	TRBJ2-5	TRBV4-3	NA	CASSQEGSAETQYF	TGCGCCAGCAGCCAAGAGGGATCCGCGGAGACCCAGTACTTC
15	TRBD1	TRBJ2-1	TRBV7-3	medium-sized	CASSPNRGLHNEQFF	TGTGCCAGCAGCCCAAACAGGGGTCTCCACAATGAGCAGTTCTTC
11	NA	TRBJ2-1	TRBV20-1	few	CSASTYNEQFF	TGCAGTGCTAGTACGTACAATGAGCAGTTCTTC
15	TRBD2	TRBJ2-7	TRBV20-1	medium-sized	CSAKTGTSGGYEQYF	TGCAGTGCTAAAACCGGGACTAGCGGGGGCTACGAGCAGTACTTC
12	NA	TRBJ2-1	TRBV6-1	large	CASSPRGSEQFF	TGTGCCAGCAGTCCCCGAGGCAGTGAGCAGTTCTTC
16	NA	TRBJ2-3	TRBV20-1	few	CSSNPHREQSTDTQYF	TGCAGTTCAAACCCCCACAGGGAGCAGTCCACAGATACGCAGTATTTT
12	NA	TRBJ2-1	TRBV28	NA	CASYYHKGEQFF	TGTGCCAGCTATTACCACAAGGGTGAGCAGTTCTTC
15	TRBD2	TRBJ2-5	TRBV10-3	NA	CAISLGLAGEETQYF	TGTGCCATCTCCCTGGGACTAGCGGGGGAAGAGACCCAGTACTTC
8	NA	TRBJ2-7	TRBV20-1	medium-sized	CSVRGLWF	TGCAGTGTAAGAGGACTTTGGTTC
13	NA	TRBJ1-5	TRBV6-1	few	CASSDELRRPQHF	TGTGCCAGCAGTGACGAATTGAGGAGGCCCCAGCATTTT
14	TRBD1	TRBJ1-2	TRBV6-4	NA	CASSDSRGIYGYTF	TGTGCCAGCAGTGACTCCAGGGGGATCTATGGCTACACCTTC
15	NA	TRBJ2-2	TRBV6-1	NA	CASSGGRMRTGELFF	TGTGCCAGCAGTGGAGGGAGAATGAGGACCGGGGAGCTGTTTTTT
15	TRBD2	TRBJ2-5	TRBV20-1	NA	CSASFASGAQETQYF	TGCAGTGCTAGTTTCGCTAGCGGGGCGCAAGAGACCCAGTACTTC
16	TRBD2	TRBJ2-1	TRBV20-1	large	CSARTASGSSYNEQFF	TGCAGTGCTAGAACGGCTAGCGGGAGCTCCTACAATGAGCAGTTCTTC
16	TRBD1	TRBJ1-6	TRBV10-3	NA	CAISETGTGGRSPLHF	TGTGCCATCAGTGAAACCGGGACAGGGGGCCGATCACCCCTCCACTTT
17	TRBD1	TRBJ2-2	TRBV7-9	once	CASSLGDRGHDTGELFF	TGTGCCAGCAGCTTAGGAGACAGGGGGCATGACACCGGGGAGCTGTTTTTT
13	TRBD1	TRBJ1-2	TRBV28	medium-sized	CASWRTGTQGYTF	TGTGCCAGCTGGCGGACAGGGACTCAAGGCTACACCTTC
16	TRBD2	TRBJ2-3	TRBV7-9	NA	CASSFTLTSGRYTQYF	TGTGCCAGCAGCTTTACCCTGACTAGCGGGAGGTATACGCAGTATTTT
14	TRBD1	TRBJ2-7	TRBV27	few	CASSLQGYRDEQYF	TGTGCCAGCAGTCTACAGGGGTATAGGGACGAGCAGTACTTC
14	NA	TRBJ1-2	TRBV6-5	NA	CASSYSGGSYGYTF	TGTGCCAGCAGTTACTCCGGGGGGAGCTATGGCTACACCTTC
12	TRBD1	TRBJ1-5	TRBV24-1	NA	CATSDYRGTQHF	TGTGCCACCAGTGACTACAGGGGTACCCAGCATTTT
18	NA	TRBJ1-5	TRBV24-1	NA	CATRREQGPNFSNQPQHF	TGTGCCACCAGGAGGGAACAGGGACCTAACTTTAGCAATCAGCCCCAGCATTTT
16	TRBD1	TRBJ2-1	TRBV24-1	NA	CATSDTRQGAHNEQFF	TGTGCCACCAGTGATACCCGACAGGGGGCCCACAATGAGCAGTTCTTC
14	NA	TRBJ2-1	TRBV7-3	NA	CASSLQQGYNEQFF	TGTGCCAGCAGCTTACAACAGGGTTACAATGAGCAGTTCTTC
13	NA	TRBJ1-2	TRBV6-1	medium-sized	CASSVNSNYGYTF	TGTGCCAGCAGTGTTAACAGCAACTATGGCTACACCTTC
16	NA	TRBJ2-7	TRBV7-2	few	CASSSQVIRGGNEQYF	TGTGCCAGCAGCTCCCAAGTTATTAGGGGGGGTAACGAGCAGTACTTC
13	NA	TRBJ2-5	TRBV6-5	NA	CASSYNIQETQYF	TGTGCCAGCAGTTACAACATCCAAGAGACCCAGTACTTC
13	TRBD2	TRBJ2-5	TRBV27	medium-sized	CASSGGIGETQYF	TGTGCCAGCAGCGGGGGGATAGGGGAGACCCAGTACTTC
12	NA	TRBJ1-1	TRBV20-1	NA	CSARSGLTEAFF	TGCAGTGCTAGATCCGGGCTCACTGAAGCTTTCTTT
14	NA	TRBJ1-2	TRBV28	NA	CASSQGTGSYGYTF	TGTGCCAGCAGCCAAGGGACGGGATCTTATGGCTACACCTTC
15	NA	TRBJ1-5	TRBV21-1	NA	CASGRTGEYNQPQHF	TGTGCCAGCGGCCGGACAGGGGAATACAATCAGCCCCAGCATTTT
14	TRBD1	TRBJ2-7	TRBV20-1	medium-sized	CSAREIGTGNEQYF	TGCAGTGCTAGAGAAATAGGGACAGGTAACGAGCAGTACTTC
17	NA	TRBJ1-6	TRBV4-2	NA	CASSQDADSSYNSPLHF	TGTGCCAGCAGCCAAGACGCAGACAGCTCCTATAATTCACCCCTCCACTTT
14	NA	TRBJ2-2	TRBV27	NA	CASSPQGRAGELFF	TGTGCCAGCAGCCCTCAGGGGAGGGCCGGGGAGCTGTTTTTT
14	NA	TRBJ1-5	TRBV6-1	NA	CASSEVQGNQPQHF	TGTGCCAGCAGTGAGGTGCAGGGCAATCAGCCCCAGCATTTT
13	NA	TRBJ1-2	TRBV28	NA	CASSLPQAVGYTF	TGTGCCAGCAGTTTACCCCAGGCAGTTGGCTACACCTTC
16	TRBD2	TRBJ2-3	TRBV11-2	NA	CASSYVQGLARDTQYF	TGTGCCAGCAGCTACGTACAGGGACTAGCTAGGGATACGCAGTATTTT
16	NA	TRBJ2-2	TRBV6-1	NA	CASSGRGIDSTGELFF	TGTGCCAGCAGTGGACGGGGGATTGACAGCACCGGGGAGCTGTTTTTT
17	TRBD2	TRBJ2-1	TRBV7-9	few	CASSPPSGEEWYNEQFF	TGTGCCAGCAGCCCCCCTAGCGGGGAGGAGTGGTACAATGAGCAGTTCTTC
15	TRBD1	TRBJ1-6	TRBV5-6	NA	CASSWRDRGNSPLHF	TGTGCCAGCAGCTGGAGGGACAGGGGTAATTCACCCCTCCACTTT
16	TRBD1	TRBJ2-5	TRBV19	few	CASSKGQAPPRETQYF	TGTGCCAGTAGTAAAGGACAGGCTCCCCCCCGGGAGACCCAGTACTTC
22	NA	TRBJ1-5	TRBV10-2	NA	CASSEYAWGNSRYDYSNQPQHF	TGCGCCAGCAGTGAGTACGCCTGGGGAAACTCCCGATACGATTATAGCAATCAGCCCCAGCATTTT
9	NA	TRBJ2-7	TRBV6-5	few	CASSYEQYF	TGTGCCAGCAGTTACGAGCAGTACTTC
14	TRBD1	TRBJ1-2	TRBV20-1	NA	CSSPPSTGGGGYTF	TGCAGCTCTCCTCCCTCCACAGGGGGAGGTGGCTACACCTTC
15	NA	TRBJ2-6	TRBV28	NA	CASSLGFSGANVLTF	TGTGCCAGCAGTTTAGGATTCTCTGGGGCCAACGTCCTGACTTTC
12	NA	TRBJ2-1	TRBV20-1	NA	CSAPGHHNEQFF	TGCAGTGCCCCGGGACACCACAATGAGCAGTTCTTC
14	NA	TRBJ2-3	TRBV20-1	NA	CSARVQTSTDTQYF	TGCAGTGCTAGAGTACAGACAAGCACAGATACGCAGTATTTT
15	NA	TRBJ1-2	TRBV27	NA	CASSPRPGHNYGYTF	TGTGCCAGCAGCCCCCGTCCGGGCCACAACTATGGCTACACCTTC
13	NA	TRBJ2-7	TRBV29-1	NA	CSVGLAAGYEQYF	TGCAGCGTTGGATTAGCCGCAGGGTACGAGCAGTACTTC
15	TRBD1	TRBJ1-5	TRBV11-2	medium-sized	CASSLDRGRGQPQHF	TGTGCCAGCAGCTTGGACAGGGGGCGAGGTCAGCCCCAGCATTTT
15	NA	TRBJ2-7	TRBV6-1	few	CASTPRTALTYEQYF	TGTGCCAGCACCCCTCGGACAGCTCTGACCTACGAGCAGTACTTC
17	NA	TRBJ1-6	TRBV15	few	CATSRDPGYGYNSPLHF	TGTGCCACCAGCAGAGATCCAGGCTACGGTTATAATTCACCCCTCCACTTT
13	NA	TRBJ2-7	TRBV7-6	large	CASSSTTGYEQYF	TGTGCCAGCAGCTCAACCACGGGGTACGAGCAGTACTTC
14	TRBD1	TRBJ2-7	TRBV7-2	few	CASSLRGDRNEQYF	TGTGCCAGCAGCTTAAGGGGGGACAGGAACGAGCAGTACTTC
12	NA	TRBJ1-6	TRBV20-1	NA	CSASGRHSPLHF	TGCAGTGCTTCCGGCAGGCATTCACCCCTCCACTTT
14	TRBD1	TRBJ2-7	TRBV6-1	NA	CASILDRGLTEQYF	TGTGCCAGCATCCTAGACAGGGGGCTCACCGAGCAGTACTTC
16	TRBD2	TRBJ2-1	TRBV20-1	NA	CSARSPTSGRNNEQFF	TGCAGTGCTAGAAGCCCGACTAGCGGGAGAAACAATGAGCAGTTCTTC